A single TCR beta chain is shown here with its context. The data belong to a study of blood T cell repertoires in COVID-19. The V gene lost 3 bases and the J gene lost 4 bases, with 8 bases spanning the gap. The CDR3 runs to 13 residues. The germline gives CDR1 SNHLY, CDR2 FYNNEI. The method was immunoSEQ multiplex PCR; TCRdb's version includes in-frame clones alone and lacks a portion of them. The table includes around 200,000 clones, just over 85% detected once. The chain recombines TRBV2 with TRBJ2-3, with D unresolved. This TCR was recovered from a man older than 75 with acute or convalescent COVID-19. Sequencing was performed on peripheral blood. The CDR3 reads CASSETIPDTQYF. The CDR3 nucleotides are TGTGCCAGCAGTGAGACAATCCCAGATACGCAGTATTTT.